Given below is one T cell receptor (beta chain) in context. Participants came from about two dozen US areas, aged roughly 18 to 89 years. Participants reported their clinical history, and cohort assignment relied on those reports. The data originate from a study of blood T cell repertoires in COVID-19. Whole-study context: COVID-19 samples collected from the United States, Italy and Spain covered acute and convalescent phases.

Study processing details: For nucleated cells, counts were estimated from reference gene primer amplification. Generated by immunoSEQ multiplex PCR, the TCRdb table keeps only in-frame clones and is missing some. V and J calls and clone size follow that table, whereas D and trimming were derived from the DNA. Among hundreds of thousands of clones listed, under 95% were seen once. The sequenced material came from PBMCs or T cells enriched from blood (not recorded which). This sequence was found in a young woman who had recovered from COVID-19.

CDR3 in amino acids: CASSSSPGTGGPGGGYTF. In DNA form, the CDR3 reads TGTGCCAGCAGTTCATCCCCCGGGACAGGGGGGCCCGGTGGCGGCTACACCTTC. This sequence joins TRBV28 and TRBJ1-2; TRBD1 aligns across 11 bases. Germline values: CDR1 MDHEN, CDR2 SYDVKM. The junction had 18 bases not matched to a gene; V was cut back by 4 bases and J by 8 bases. The CDR3 covers 18 residues.